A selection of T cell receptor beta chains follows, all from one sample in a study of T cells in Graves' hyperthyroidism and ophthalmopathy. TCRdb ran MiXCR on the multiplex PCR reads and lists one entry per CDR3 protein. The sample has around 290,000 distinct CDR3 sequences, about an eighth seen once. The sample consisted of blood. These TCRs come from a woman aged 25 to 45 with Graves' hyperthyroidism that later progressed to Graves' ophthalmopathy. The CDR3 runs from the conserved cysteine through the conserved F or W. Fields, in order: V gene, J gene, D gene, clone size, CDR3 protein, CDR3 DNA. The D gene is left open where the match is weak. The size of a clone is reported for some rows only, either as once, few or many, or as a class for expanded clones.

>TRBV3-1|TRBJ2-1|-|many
CASSGRRGNYNEQFF
TGTGCCAGCAGCGGCAGACGGGGGAACTACAATGAGCAGTTCTTC
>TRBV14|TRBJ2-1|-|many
CASSQAGALEQFF
TGTGCCAGCAGCCAAGCGGGGGCGCTGGAGCAGTTCTTC
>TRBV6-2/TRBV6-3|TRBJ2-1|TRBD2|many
CASSPTGLAGRDEQFF
TGTGCCAGCAGCCCAACTGGACTAGCGGGAAGGGATGAGCAGTTCTTC
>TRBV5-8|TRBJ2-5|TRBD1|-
CASSFDRAETQYF
TGTGCCAGCAGCTTCGACAGGGCGGAGACCCAGTACTTC
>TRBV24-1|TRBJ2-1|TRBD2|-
CATSDPVTSGRPPYNEQFF
TGTGCCACCAGTGATCCGGTAACTAGCGGGAGGCCCCCCTACAATGAGCAGTTCTTC
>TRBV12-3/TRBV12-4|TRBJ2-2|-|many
CASSLGLGYTGELFF
TGTGCCAGCAGTTTGGGTTTGGGGTACACCGGGGAGCTGTTTTTT
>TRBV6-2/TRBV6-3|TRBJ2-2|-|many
CASRSTGNTGELFF
TGTGCCAGCAGATCGACTGGGAACACCGGGGAGCTGTTTTTT
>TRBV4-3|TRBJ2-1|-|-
CASSSGRDEQFF
TGCGCCAGCAGCTCCGGTAGGGATGAGCAGTTCTTC
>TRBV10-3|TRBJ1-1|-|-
CASTGVLTEAFF
TGTGCCAGCACGGGGGTGCTCACTGAAGCTTTCTTT
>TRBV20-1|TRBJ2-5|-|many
CSARDRLTRETQYF
TGCAGTGCTAGAGACAGGCTGACGCGAGAGACCCAGTACTTC
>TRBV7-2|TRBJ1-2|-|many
CASSFDSGYTF
TGTGCCAGCAGCTTTGACAGTGGCTACACCTTC
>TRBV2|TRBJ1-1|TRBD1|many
CASSPSTGGMFQAFF
TGTGCCAGCAGTCCATCGACAGGGGGCATGTTTCAAGCTTTCTTT
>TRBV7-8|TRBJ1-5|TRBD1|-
CASSSLPGTGGDQPQHF
TGTGCCAGCAGCTCCCTTCCCGGGACAGGGGGAGATCAGCCCCAGCATTTT
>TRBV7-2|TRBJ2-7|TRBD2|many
CASRVGGRGEQYF
TGTGCCAGCAGAGTCGGCGGGAGGGGCGAGCAGTACTTC
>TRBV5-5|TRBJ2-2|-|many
CASSLVVEGPGELFF
TGTGCCAGCAGCTTGGTAGTAGAAGGTCCCGGGGAGCTGTTTTTT
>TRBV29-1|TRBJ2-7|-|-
CSVEDERREQYF
TGCAGCGTAGAGGACGAGAGGCGCGAGCAGTACTTC
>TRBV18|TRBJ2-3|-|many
CASSPPPEDTQYF
TGTGCCAGCTCACCGCCCCCCGAGGATACGCAGTATTTT
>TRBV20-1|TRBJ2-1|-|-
CSAPGLPNEQFF
TGCAGTGCCCCGGGACTTCCCAATGAGCAGTTCTTC
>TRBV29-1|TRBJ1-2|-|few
CSVDGEVSNYGYTF
TGCAGCGTTGATGGTGAAGTGTCAAACTATGGCTACACCTTC
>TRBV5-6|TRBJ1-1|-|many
CASSLAGRNMNTEAFF
TGTGCCAGCAGCTTGGCAGGTCGGAATATGAACACTGAAGCTTTCTTT
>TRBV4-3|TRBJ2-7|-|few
CASSQGAGFGLYEQYF
TGCGCCAGCAGCCAAGGCGCAGGGTTCGGCCTCTACGAGCAGTACTTC
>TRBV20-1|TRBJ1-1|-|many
CSASPGQRVNTEAFF
TGCAGTGCTAGCCCCGGACAGCGGGTGAACACTGAAGCTTTCTTT
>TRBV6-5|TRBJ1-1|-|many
CASSYGGAVNTEAFF
TGTGCCAGCAGTTACGGCGGGGCCGTAAACACTGAAGCTTTCTTT
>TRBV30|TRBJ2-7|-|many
CALLQGLSYEQYF
TGTGCCCTTCTACAGGGTCTCTCCTACGAGCAGTACTTC
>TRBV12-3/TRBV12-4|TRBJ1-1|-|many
CASSLSGSSVAFF
TGTGCCAGCAGTTTATCAGGTTCGTCCGTGGCTTTCTTT
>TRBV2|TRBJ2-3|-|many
CATGWGSGDTQYF
TGTGCCACCGGGTGGGGGAGCGGCGATACGCAGTATTTT
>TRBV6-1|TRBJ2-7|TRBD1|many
CASKPEGQGGHYEQYF
TGTGCCAGCAAACCAGAGGGACAGGGGGGCCACTACGAGCAGTACTTC
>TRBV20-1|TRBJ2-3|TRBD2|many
CSASFQFAGGSTDTQYF
TGCAGTGCTAGCTTCCAGTTCGCGGGAGGGAGCACAGATACGCAGTATTTT
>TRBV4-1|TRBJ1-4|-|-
CAGSHQEFATNEKLFF
TGCGCCGGCAGCCATCAGGAGTTTGCAACTAATGAAAAACTGTTTTTT
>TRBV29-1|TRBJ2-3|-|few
CSVVGHTDTQYF
TGCAGCGTTGTAGGTCACACAGATACGCAGTATTTT
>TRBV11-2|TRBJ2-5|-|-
CASSLDLRGSQETQYF
TGTGCCAGCAGCTTAGATCTGCGGGGATCCCAAGAGACCCAGTACTTC
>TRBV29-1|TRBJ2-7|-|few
CSVREDSSYEQYF
TGCAGCGTTAGGGAGGATTCCTCCTACGAGCAGTACTTC
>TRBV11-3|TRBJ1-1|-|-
CASSERVWDTEAFF
TGTGCCAGCAGTGAAAGAGTCTGGGACACTGAAGCTTTCTTT
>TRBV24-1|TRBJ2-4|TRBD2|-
CATSDLLGGPNNAKNIQYF
TGTGCCACCAGTGATCTATTGGGAGGGCCAAACAATGCCAAAAACATTCAGTACTTC
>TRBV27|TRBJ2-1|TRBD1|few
CASSPGQVSYNEQFF
TGTGCCAGCAGCCCGGGACAGGTTTCCTACAATGAGCAGTTCTTC
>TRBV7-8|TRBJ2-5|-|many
CASSFDRTVGGETQYF
TGTGCCAGCAGCTTCGACAGGACTGTTGGCGGGGAGACCCAGTACTTC
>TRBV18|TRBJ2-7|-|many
CASSPQKDNYEQYF
TGTGCCAGCTCACCACAGAAGGACAACTACGAGCAGTACTTC
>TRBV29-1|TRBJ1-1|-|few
CSVDWSGPTEAFF
TGCAGCGTTGATTGGTCGGGGCCCACTGAAGCTTTCTTT
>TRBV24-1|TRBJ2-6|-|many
CATSDRESSGANVLTF
TGTGCCACCAGTGATAGGGAGAGCTCTGGGGCCAACGTCCTGACTTTC
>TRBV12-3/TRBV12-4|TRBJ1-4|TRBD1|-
CASSFRGVNEKLFF
TGTGCCAGCAGTTTCAGGGGGGTTAATGAAAAACTGTTTTTT
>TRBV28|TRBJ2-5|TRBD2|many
CASSPGGTYQETQYF
TGTGCCAGCAGCCCGGGGGGGACTTACCAAGAGACCCAGTACTTC